The rows below give T cell receptor beta chains drawn from one sample of a study of naive and memory T cell subsets. TCRdb ran MiXCR on the UMI-ligation and nested PCR reads and lists one entry per CDR3 protein. Altogether approximately 150,000 distinct CDR3 sequences are present, under 25% being singletons, with the ten largest covering approximately 0.58%. Source material: naive CD8+ T cells from blood. These receptors were collected from a human donor in good health. The conserved cysteine and the conserved F or W are not part of the CDR3 here.

v_call | cdr3_aa
TRBV19 | GSAELESNEQF
TRBV27 | ASSLGTKTYEQY
TRBV25-1 | ASSEHEREGLYEQF
TRBV6-1 | ASSELDGSYEQY
TRBV28 | AISDNSGNTIY
TRBV7-9 | ASSLGGPAGHEQF
TRBV7-2 | ASSLGSIFGTGSNQPQH
TRBV19 | ASWDNEQF
TRBV12-3/TRBV12-4 | ASSLDWWEGNQPQH
TRBV20-1 | SARTGGAEAF
TRBV6-5 | ASSSGFSDEQY
TRBV27 | ASSLVLGSIYGYT
TRBV28 | ASSRDRVDRDEQF
TRBV29-1 | SVESSYEQY
TRBV12-3/TRBV12-4 | ASSLSNGPQTQETQY
TRBV7-2 | ASSIRGTGLPDGYT
TRBV6-1 | ASSEGFNYGYT
TRBV5-1 | ASSLEPQGNEQY